Listed below are T cell receptor beta chains from one sample, sequenced in a study of cytomegalovirus exposure and HLA in healthy donors. Using immunoSEQ multiplex PCR, the repertoire was profiled, and TCRdb retains in-frame clones only, with some absent. Its table lists about 58,000 clones. Sequences were obtained from PBMCs. The receptors come from a woman aged 18-29 years in good health and CMV-seronegative. Each CDR3 is given with its conserved first and last residue. The D gene is left open where the match is weak. Rows may omit the clone size; those that give it use once, few, many or a size class.

CDR3: CASSTDRGTEAFF
DNA: TGTGCCAGCAGCACTGACAGGGGCACTGAAGCTTTCTTT
D: TRBD1
length: 13
J: TRBJ1-1
size: NA
V: TRBV11-2

CDR3: CASSLETGTDTQYF
DNA: TGCGCCAGCAGCTTGGAGACAGGGACAGATACGCAGTATTTT
D: TRBD1
length: 14
J: TRBJ2-3
size: NA
V: TRBV5-1

CDR3: CAWSRQGVEHQHF
DNA: TGTGCCTGGTCAAGACAGGGGGTTGAGCACCAGCATTTT
D: TRBD1
length: 13
J: TRBJ1-5
size: NA
V: TRBV30

CDR3: CASSQDGSRDTISRNTGELFF
DNA: TGCGCCAGCAGCCAAGATGGATCCCGGGACACAATAAGTCGGAACACCGGGGAGCTGTTTTTT
D: NA
length: 21
J: TRBJ2-2
size: NA
V: TRBV4-1

CDR3: CASRDRLAGEDYEQYF
DNA: TGTGCCAGCAGAGACCGACTAGCGGGAGAAGACTACGAGCAGTACTTC
D: TRBD2
length: 16
J: TRBJ2-7
size: NA
V: TRBV2

CDR3: CASSLEDSEKLFF
DNA: TGTGCCAGCAGTTTAGAAGACAGTGAAAAACTGTTTTTT
D: NA
length: 13
J: TRBJ1-4
size: NA
V: TRBV7-9

CDR3: CASGLLSRQGAGNTIYF
DNA: TGTGCTAGTGGTCTCTTGTCCCGACAGGGGGCTGGAAACACCATATATTTT
D: TRBD1
length: 17
J: TRBJ1-3
size: NA
V: TRBV12-5

CDR3: CASSQESGSSYEQYF
DNA: TGTGCCAGCAGCCAAGAAAGCGGGAGCTCCTACGAGCAGTACTTC
D: TRBD2
length: 15
J: TRBJ2-7
size: medium-sized
V: TRBV4-2

CDR3: CASSLGTAPLHF
DNA: TGTGCCAGCAGTTTAGGCACAGCCCCACTCCACTTT
D: NA
length: 12
J: TRBJ1-6
size: NA
V: TRBV28

CDR3: CASSERGLSTEAFF
DNA: TGTGCCAGCAGTGAAAGGGGGCTGAGCACTGAAGCTTTCTTT
D: TRBD1
length: 14
J: TRBJ1-1
size: NA
V: TRBV6-1

CDR3: CASSFPRSGGPHEQFF
DNA: TGTGCCAGCAGCTTCCCTCGTAGCGGGGGGCCCCATGAGCAGTTCTTC
D: TRBD2
length: 16
J: TRBJ2-1
size: NA
V: TRBV11-2

CDR3: CASSIRGRTLYNEQFF
DNA: TGTGCCAGTAGTATTCGGGGGAGGACCCTCTACAATGAGCAGTTCTTC
D: NA
length: 16
J: TRBJ2-1
size: NA
V: TRBV19

CDR3: CASSQRVLGTNYEQYF
DNA: TGCGCCAGCAGCCAAAGGGTCCTTGGGACTAACTACGAGCAGTACTTC
D: TRBD2
length: 16
J: TRBJ2-7
size: NA
V: TRBV4-1

CDR3: CASSPLAGYYGYTF
DNA: TGTGCCAGCAGCCCCTTAGCAGGGTACTATGGCTACACCTTC
D: NA
length: 14
J: TRBJ1-2
size: NA
V: TRBV27

CDR3: CASSSTRGRTGELFF
DNA: TGTGCCAGCAGCTCAACCAGGGGGCGCACCGGGGAGCTGTTTTTT
D: TRBD1
length: 15
J: TRBJ2-2
size: NA
V: TRBV7-2

CDR3: CASSPDTSGFTLGGEQYF
DNA: TGCGCCAGCAGCCCCGACACTAGCGGCTTCACCCTAGGGGGCGAGCAGTACTTC
D: TRBD2
length: 18
J: TRBJ2-7
size: NA
V: TRBV10-1

CDR3: CASSLAASGLQETQYF
DNA: TGCGCCAGCAGCTTGGCAGCTAGCGGGCTCCAAGAGACCCAGTACTTC
D: TRBD2
length: 16
J: TRBJ2-5
size: NA
V: TRBV5-1

CDR3: CASSPDLAGPYNEQFF
DNA: TGCGCCAGCAGCCCGGACCTAGCGGGACCCTACAATGAGCAGTTCTTC
D: TRBD2
length: 16
J: TRBJ2-1
size: NA
V: TRBV5-1

CDR3: CATSKDRGWSAEAFF
DNA: TGTGCCACCAGCAAAGACAGGGGCTGGTCGGCTGAAGCTTTCTTT
D: TRBD1
length: 15
J: TRBJ1-1
size: NA
V: TRBV15

CDR3: CASSLQGGDTQYF
DNA: TGTGCCAGCAGTCTACAGGGGGGAGATACGCAGTATTTT
D: TRBD1
length: 13
J: TRBJ2-3
size: NA
V: TRBV5-6

CDR3: CASSLTRTNTDTQYF
DNA: TGCGCCAGCAGCTTGACGCGGACTAACACAGATACGCAGTATTTT
D: NA
length: 15
J: TRBJ2-3
size: NA
V: TRBV5-1

CDR3: CASSLLAGKETQYF
DNA: TGCGCCAGCAGCCTCTTAGCGGGCAAAGAGACCCAGTACTTC
D: TRBD2
length: 14
J: TRBJ2-5
size: NA
V: TRBV5-1

CDR3: CASSIRSGLAYEQYF
DNA: TGTGCCAGTAGTATCAGGTCGGGACTTGCTTACGAGCAGTACTTC
D: NA
length: 15
J: TRBJ2-7
size: NA
V: TRBV19

CDR3: CASSSGGDGTEAFF
DNA: TGCGCCAGCAGCTCGGGGGGAGACGGGACTGAAGCTTTCTTT
D: NA
length: 14
J: TRBJ1-1
size: NA
V: TRBV5-1

CDR3: CASSSGQGFNYGYTF
DNA: TGTGCCAGCAGCTCGGGACAGGGGTTTAACTATGGCTACACCTTC
D: TRBD1
length: 15
J: TRBJ1-2
size: NA
V: TRBV7-8

CDR3: CASSPDLALPYEQYF
DNA: TGTGCCAGCAGCCCTGATCTAGCGCTTCCCTACGAGCAGTACTTC
D: NA
length: 15
J: TRBJ2-7
size: NA
V: TRBV9

CDR3: CASSLSEAGQPQHF
DNA: TGTGCCAGCAGTTTATCGGAGGCAGGTCAGCCCCAGCATTTT
D: NA
length: 14
J: TRBJ1-5
size: NA
V: TRBV6-1

CDR3: CASGLVRGLAAGELFF
DNA: TGTGCTAGTGGTTTGGTACGAGGACTAGCGGCCGGGGAGCTGTTTTTT
D: TRBD2
length: 16
J: TRBJ2-2
size: NA
V: TRBV12-5

CDR3: CASSLWGALLNEQYF
DNA: TGTGCCAGCAGCTTGTGGGGAGCCCTTCTAAACGAGCAGTACTTC
D: NA
length: 15
J: TRBJ2-7
size: NA
V: TRBV5-6

CDR3: CASSLLAGGLTDGELFF
DNA: TGTGCCAGCAGCTTACTAGCGGGGGGCCTGACAGACGGGGAGCTGTTTTTT
D: TRBD2
length: 17
J: TRBJ2-2
size: NA
V: TRBV7-6

CDR3: CASSSGGVTNYGYTF
DNA: TGTGCCAGCAGCTCCGGGGGGGTTACTAACTATGGCTACACCTTC
D: NA
length: 15
J: TRBJ1-2
size: NA
V: TRBV7-9

CDR3: CASSPEGTRAFF
DNA: TGTGCCAGCAGCCCCGAGGGGACTCGGGCTTTCTTT
D: NA
length: 12
J: TRBJ1-1
size: NA
V: TRBV9

CDR3: CASSQDRRQGAGYTF
DNA: TGCGCCAGCAGCCAAGATCGAAGACAGGGGGCTGGCTACACCTTC
D: TRBD1
length: 15
J: TRBJ1-2
size: NA
V: TRBV4-1

CDR3: CASSSLAGGQGQETQYF
DNA: TGCGCCAGCAGCTCGCTAGCGGGGGGCCAAGGACAAGAGACCCAGTACTTC
D: TRBD2
length: 17
J: TRBJ2-5
size: NA
V: TRBV5-1

CDR3: CASSFSAGTYEQYF
DNA: TGCGCCAGCAGCTTCTCCGCGGGAACCTACGAGCAGTACTTC
D: NA
length: 14
J: TRBJ2-7
size: NA
V: TRBV5-1

CDR3: CASSSSGAPYNEQFF
DNA: TGTGCCAGCAGCTCTAGCGGAGCCCCCTACAATGAGCAGTTCTTC
D: TRBD2
length: 15
J: TRBJ2-1
size: NA
V: TRBV11-3

CDR3: CAWGQNLSPLHF
DNA: TGTGCCTGGGGACAGAACCTTTCACCCCTCCACTTT
D: NA
length: 12
J: TRBJ1-6
size: NA
V: TRBV30

CDR3: CASRPSLIADTQYF
DNA: TGTGCCAGCAGGCCTAGCTTAATCGCAGATACGCAGTATTTT
D: NA
length: 14
J: TRBJ2-3
size: NA
V: TRBV6-5

CDR3: CATSREGAGQGRQETQYF
DNA: TGTGCCACCAGCAGAGAGGGGGCTGGCCAGGGGCGGCAAGAGACCCAGTACTTC
D: NA
length: 18
J: TRBJ2-5
size: NA
V: TRBV15

CDR3: CSVRPAGRNDNEQFF
DNA: TGCAGCGTCCGGCCGGCGGGGAGAAACGACAATGAGCAGTTCTTC
D: NA
length: 15
J: TRBJ2-1
size: NA
V: TRBV29-1

CDR3: CASRSLAGGNYEQYF
DNA: TGTGCCAGCAGGTCACTAGCGGGGGGAAACTACGAGCAGTACTTC
D: TRBD2
length: 15
J: TRBJ2-7
size: NA
V: TRBV28

CDR3: CASSLRGQGARMELFF
DNA: TGTGCCAGCAGCTTAAGGGGACAGGGGGCGCGCATGGAGCTGTTTTTT
D: TRBD1
length: 16
J: TRBJ2-2
size: NA
V: TRBV11-1

CDR3: CASSPRDYSYEQYF
DNA: TGCGCCAGCAGCCCCCGGGACTACTCCTACGAGCAGTACTTC
D: TRBD2
length: 14
J: TRBJ2-7
size: NA
V: TRBV5-1

CDR3: CASRLAGGRRETQYF
DNA: TGTGCCAGCAGGCTAGCGGGGGGACGTAGGGAGACCCAGTACTTC
D: TRBD2
length: 15
J: TRBJ2-5
size: NA
V: TRBV7-2

CDR3: CASSLGYRISYEQYF
DNA: TGTGCCAGCAGCTTAGGGTACAGGATCTCCTACGAGCAGTACTTC
D: NA
length: 15
J: TRBJ2-7
size: NA
V: TRBV7-2

CDR3: CSASDYGEQYF
DNA: TGCAGTGCTAGCGACTACGGCGAGCAGTACTTC
D: NA
length: 11
J: TRBJ2-7
size: NA
V: TRBV20-1

CDR3: CASSGSTATNEKLFF
DNA: TGTGCCAGCAGCGGCTCGACAGCAACTAATGAAAAACTGTTTTTT
D: NA
length: 15
J: TRBJ1-4
size: NA
V: TRBV5-4

CDR3: CASSPLLGGLYNSPLHF
DNA: TGTGCCAGCAGCCCACTATTGGGGGGACTTTATAATTCACCCCTCCACTTT
D: NA
length: 17
J: TRBJ1-6
size: NA
V: TRBV11-2